This is a list of T cell receptor beta chains from one sample in a study of OX40 agonist ivuxolimab in advanced cancers. Sequencing used immunoSEQ multiplex PCR; TCRdb keeps in-frame clones, though not all of them. The sample holds just under 80,000 clones; 89% are singletons and the top ten take approximately 0.38%. The sample in question was CD4+ or CD8+ T cells sorted from blood, obtained in a trial of the OX40 agonist ivuxolimab. Receptors were obtained from an adult with an advanced solid tumor such as melanoma, head and neck, liver or kidney cancer. Both conserved end residues are part of each CDR3. The D gene is left open where the match is weak. Size is stated for part of the rows, as once, few or many counts, or as a class when the clone is expanded.

J: TRBJ1-2
size: .
D: TRBD1
V: TRBV5-4
DNA: TGTGCCAGCAGCTCCGGGACAGGGAACTATGGCTACACCTTC
CDR3: CASSSGTGNYGYTF

J: TRBJ2-3
size: .
D: .
V: TRBV7-2
DNA: TGTGCCAGCAGCTTAGTATCAGGGGGGTCGGATACGCAGTATTTT
CDR3: CASSLVSGGSDTQYF

J: TRBJ2-7
size: .
D: .
V: TRBV5-4
DNA: TGTGCCAGCAGCTTTATCGGCGCGGTTAGCGGAGACGAGCAGTACTTC
CDR3: CASSFIGAVSGDEQYF

J: TRBJ2-5
size: .
D: TRBD1
V: TRBV18
DNA: TGTGCCAGCTCACCAGGACAGGGGGCTGAGACCCAGTACTTC
CDR3: CASSPGQGAETQYF

J: TRBJ1-1
size: .
D: TRBD1
V: TRBV4-2
DNA: TGTGCCAGCAGCCTACAGGACAGGGCAGCTTTCTTT
CDR3: CASSLQDRAAFF

J: TRBJ1-3
size: .
D: .
V: TRBV10-3
DNA: TGTGCCATCAGTGTAACAGACTCTGGAAACACCATATATTTT
CDR3: CAISVTDSGNTIYF

J: TRBJ2-3
size: .
D: .
V: TRBV27
DNA: TGTGCCAGCAGACCCCGAACAGATACGCAGTATTTT
CDR3: CASRPRTDTQYF

J: TRBJ2-2
size: .
D: .
V: TRBV9
DNA: TGTGCCAGCAGCGTAGAGTTGAGGACAAAGACCGGGGAGCTGTTTTTT
CDR3: CASSVELRTKTGELFF

J: TRBJ2-7
size: .
D: .
V: TRBV18
DNA: TGTGCCAGCTCCCCCTTTGGGCCGGGGAACCCCTACGAGCAGTACTTC
CDR3: CASSPFGPGNPYEQYF

J: TRBJ2-7
size: .
D: TRBD2
V: TRBV6-1
DNA: TGTGCCAGCAGCCTAGCGGATGAATACGAGCAGTACTTC
CDR3: CASSLADEYEQYF

J: TRBJ2-5
size: .
D: .
V: TRBV5-1
DNA: TGCGCCAGCAGCGCTATGACAGATCCAGGGGAGACCCAGTACTTC
CDR3: CASSAMTDPGETQYF

J: TRBJ1-2
size: .
D: .
V: TRBV29-1
DNA: TGCAGCGTGGTCGGGACCCACCTCGGTGGCTACACCTTC
CDR3: CSVVGTHLGGYTF

J: TRBJ1-2
size: few
D: .
V: TRBV2
DNA: TGTGCCAGCAGCCGAACCACCCTCTCGATTTATGGCTACACCTTC
CDR3: CASSRTTLSIYGYTF

J: TRBJ1-4
size: .
D: TRBD1
V: TRBV5-8
DNA: TGTGCCAGCAGCCGGGACAGCTTCAATGAAAAACTGTTTTTT
CDR3: CASSRDSFNEKLFF

J: TRBJ2-7
size: .
D: TRBD2
V: TRBV9
DNA: TGTGCCAGCAGCGTAGGAGGGACTAACGAGCAGTACTTC
CDR3: CASSVGGTNEQYF

J: TRBJ1-5
size: few
D: .
V: TRBV19
DNA: TGTGCCAGTAGTCCCATGGGGGCTAATCAGCCCCAGCATTTT
CDR3: CASSPMGANQPQHF

J: TRBJ2-3
size: .
D: TRBD2
V: TRBV19
DNA: TGTGCCAGTAGACGGCTAGCGGGAGGCGCTCCCCCAGATACGCAGTATTTT
CDR3: CASRRLAGGAPPDTQYF

J: TRBJ2-2
size: .
D: .
V: TRBV23-1
DNA: TGCGCCAGCTCCCCCACCAGGGGGGCGAACACCGGGGAGCTGTTTTTT
CDR3: CASSPTRGANTGELFF

J: TRBJ2-2
size: once
D: .
V: TRBV11-2
DNA: TGTGCCAGCAGCTTAATTCAACTAGTGAACACCGGGGAGCTGTTTTTT
CDR3: CASSLIQLVNTGELFF

J: TRBJ2-2
size: .
D: TRBD2
V: TRBV6-6
DNA: TGTGCCAGCAGATTAGCGGGAACAGCCGGGGAGCTGTTTTTT
CDR3: CASRLAGTAGELFF

J: TRBJ1-1
size: .
D: .
V: TRBV30
DNA: TGTGCCTGGATCCGATTTACAGGGAACACTGAAGCTTTCTTT
CDR3: CAWIRFTGNTEAFF

J: TRBJ2-5
size: once
D: TRBD2
V: TRBV27
DNA: TGTGCCAGCAGTTTATCACCTCCACGACTAGCGGGAGGAGAGACCCAGTACTTC
CDR3: CASSLSPPRLAGGETQYF

J: TRBJ2-2
size: .
D: TRBD2
V: TRBV25-1
DNA: TGTGCCAGCAGTCTAGCGGGAGGCAAGGACACCGGGGAGCTGTTTTTT
CDR3: CASSLAGGKDTGELFF

J: TRBJ2-7
size: .
D: .
V: TRBV6-6
DNA: TGTGCCAGCAGTTACGGCCAGCCTTACGAGCAGTACTTC
CDR3: CASSYGQPYEQYF

J: TRBJ2-2
size: .
D: TRBD1
V: TRBV9
DNA: TGTGCCAGCAGCGTAGCAGGGACAGGGGTCACCGGGGAGCTGTTTTTT
CDR3: CASSVAGTGVTGELFF

J: TRBJ2-5
size: .
D: TRBD2
V: TRBV5-1
DNA: TGCGCCAGCAGCCTGGGGGCTAGCGGGAGTTGGGAGACCCAGTACTTC
CDR3: CASSLGASGSWETQYF

J: TRBJ2-3
size: .
D: .
V: TRBV27
DNA: TGTGCCAGCAGTTTAACGTCACCCCAAGATACGCAGTATTTT
CDR3: CASSLTSPQDTQYF

J: TRBJ1-1
size: .
D: .
V: TRBV6-5
DNA: TGTGCCAGCAGTTACGGGGAGAGGGACACTGAAGCTTTCTTT
CDR3: CASSYGERDTEAFF

J: TRBJ2-7
size: once
D: TRBD1
V: TRBV2
DNA: TGTGCCAGCAGCTCAGGGGGCGGTGAGCAGTACTTC
CDR3: CASSSGGGEQYF

J: TRBJ2-7
size: .
D: TRBD2
V: TRBV11-1
DNA: TGTGCCAGCAGCCCGTACTCCCGGGGGGACGAGCAGTACTTC
CDR3: CASSPYSRGDEQYF

J: TRBJ2-1
size: .
D: .
V: TRBV7-9
DNA: TGTGCCAGCAGCGCTCGCCTCGATAGCAGGTACAATGAGCAGTTCTTC
CDR3: CASSARLDSRYNEQFF

J: TRBJ2-7
size: few
D: TRBD2
V: TRBV5-8
DNA: TGTGCCAGCAGCCCAGGGACTAGCGGGACCTACGAGCAGTACTTC
CDR3: CASSPGTSGTYEQYF